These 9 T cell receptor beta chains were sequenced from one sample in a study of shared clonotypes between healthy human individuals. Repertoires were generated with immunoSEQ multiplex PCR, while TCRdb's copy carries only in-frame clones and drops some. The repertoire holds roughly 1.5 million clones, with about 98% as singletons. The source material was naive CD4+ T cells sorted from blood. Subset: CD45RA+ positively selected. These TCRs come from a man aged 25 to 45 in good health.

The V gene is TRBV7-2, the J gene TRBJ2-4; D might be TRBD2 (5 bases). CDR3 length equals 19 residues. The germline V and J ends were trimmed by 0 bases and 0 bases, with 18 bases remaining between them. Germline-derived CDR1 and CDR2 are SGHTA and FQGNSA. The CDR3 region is CASSLARVSGIAAKNIQYF. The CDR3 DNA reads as TGTGCCAGCAGCTTAGCGCGAGTCAGCGGCATTGCAGCCAAAAACATTCAGTACTTC.

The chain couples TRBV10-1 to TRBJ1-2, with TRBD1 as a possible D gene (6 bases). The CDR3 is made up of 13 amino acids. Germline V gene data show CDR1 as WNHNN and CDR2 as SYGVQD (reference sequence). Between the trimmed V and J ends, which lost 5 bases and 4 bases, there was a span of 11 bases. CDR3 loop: CASSRGTSYGYTF. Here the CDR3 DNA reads TGCGCCAGCAGTCGCGGGACATCCTATGGCTACACCTTC.

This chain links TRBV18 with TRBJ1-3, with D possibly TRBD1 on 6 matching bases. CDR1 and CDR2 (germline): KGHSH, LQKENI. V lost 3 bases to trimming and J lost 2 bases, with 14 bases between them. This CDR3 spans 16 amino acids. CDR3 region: CASSPWQGKTGNTIYF. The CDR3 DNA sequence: TGTGCCAGCTCACCCTGGCAGGGGAAAACTGGAAACACCATATATTTT. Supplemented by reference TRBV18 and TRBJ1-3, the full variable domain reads NAGVMQNPRHLVRRRGQEARLRCSPMKGHSHVYWYRQLPEEGLKFMVYLQKENIIDESGMPKERFSAEFPKEGPSILRIQQVVRGDSAAYFCASSPWQGKTGNTIYFGEGSWLTVV.

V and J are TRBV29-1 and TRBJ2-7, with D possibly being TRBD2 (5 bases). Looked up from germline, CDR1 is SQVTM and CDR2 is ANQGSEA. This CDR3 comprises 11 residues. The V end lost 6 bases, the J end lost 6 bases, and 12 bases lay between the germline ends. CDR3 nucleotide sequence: TGCAGCGTGCCTGGCGGGTCCGAGCAGTACTTC. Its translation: CSVPGGSEQYF.

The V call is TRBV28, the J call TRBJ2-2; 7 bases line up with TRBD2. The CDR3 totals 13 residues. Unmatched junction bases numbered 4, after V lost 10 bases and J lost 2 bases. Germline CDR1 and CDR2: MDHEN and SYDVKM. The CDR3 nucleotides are TGTGCCATCGGGGGGATTAACACCGGGGAGCTGTTTTTT. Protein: CAIGGINTGELFF.

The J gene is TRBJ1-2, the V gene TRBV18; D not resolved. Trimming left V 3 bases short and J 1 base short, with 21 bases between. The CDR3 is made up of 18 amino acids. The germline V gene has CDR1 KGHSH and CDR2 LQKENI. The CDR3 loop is CASSPIPPKGEGNYGYTF. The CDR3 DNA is TGTGCCAGCTCACCCATCCCACCCAAGGGCGAAGGTAACTATGGCTACACCTTC.

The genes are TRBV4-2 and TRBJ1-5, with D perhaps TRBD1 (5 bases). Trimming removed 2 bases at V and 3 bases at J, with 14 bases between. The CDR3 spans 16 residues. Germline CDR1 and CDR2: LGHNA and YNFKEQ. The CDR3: CASSQSSGAVNQPQHF. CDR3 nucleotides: TGTGCCAGCAGCCAAAGTAGTGGGGCAGTCAATCAGCCCCAGCATTTT.

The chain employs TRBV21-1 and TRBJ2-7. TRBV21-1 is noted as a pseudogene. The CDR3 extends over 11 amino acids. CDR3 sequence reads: CANGRTYEQYF. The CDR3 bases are TGTGCCAACGGACGCACCTACGAGCAGTACTTC.

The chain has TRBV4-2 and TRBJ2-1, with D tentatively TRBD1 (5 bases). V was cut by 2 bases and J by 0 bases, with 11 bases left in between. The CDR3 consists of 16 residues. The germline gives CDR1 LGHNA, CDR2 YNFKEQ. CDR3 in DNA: TGTGCCAGCAGCCAAAGGGGCCAGAGCTCCTACAATGAGCAGTTCTTC. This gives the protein CASSQRGQSSYNEQFF.